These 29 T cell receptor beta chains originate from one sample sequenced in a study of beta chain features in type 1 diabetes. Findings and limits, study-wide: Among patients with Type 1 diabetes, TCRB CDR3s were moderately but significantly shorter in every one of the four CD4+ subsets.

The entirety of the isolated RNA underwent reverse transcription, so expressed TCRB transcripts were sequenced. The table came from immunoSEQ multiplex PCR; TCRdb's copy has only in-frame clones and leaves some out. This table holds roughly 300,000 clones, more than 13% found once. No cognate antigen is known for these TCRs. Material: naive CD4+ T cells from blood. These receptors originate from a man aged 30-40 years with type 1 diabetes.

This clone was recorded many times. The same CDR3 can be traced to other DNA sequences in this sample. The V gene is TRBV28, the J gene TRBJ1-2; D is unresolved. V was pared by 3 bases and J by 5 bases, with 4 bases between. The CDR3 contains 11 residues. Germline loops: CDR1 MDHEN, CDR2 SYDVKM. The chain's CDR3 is CASSFGYGYTF. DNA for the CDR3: TGTGCCAGCAGTTTCGGGTATGGCTACACCTTC.

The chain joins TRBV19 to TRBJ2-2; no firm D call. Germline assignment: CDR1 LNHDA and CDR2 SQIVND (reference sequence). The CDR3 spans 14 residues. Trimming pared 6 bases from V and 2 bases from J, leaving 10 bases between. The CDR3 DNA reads TGTGCCAGTAGAGCCCAGGTTAACACCGGGGAGCTGTTTTTT. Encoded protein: CASRAQVNTGELFF.

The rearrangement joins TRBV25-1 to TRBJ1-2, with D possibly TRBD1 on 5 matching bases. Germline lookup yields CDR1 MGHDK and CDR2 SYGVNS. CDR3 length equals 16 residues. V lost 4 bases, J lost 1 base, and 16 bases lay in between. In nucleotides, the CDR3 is TGTGCCAGCAGTGGAGGCAGAGGACACCTTAACTATGGCTACACCTTC. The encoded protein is CASSGGRGHLNYGYTF.

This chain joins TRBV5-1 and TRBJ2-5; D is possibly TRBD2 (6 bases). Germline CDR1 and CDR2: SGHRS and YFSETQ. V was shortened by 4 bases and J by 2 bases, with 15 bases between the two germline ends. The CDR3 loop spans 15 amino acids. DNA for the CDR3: TGCGCCAGCAGCCGGGGACTCCAAAAGCAAGAGACCCAGTACTTC. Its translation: CASSRGLQKQETQYF.

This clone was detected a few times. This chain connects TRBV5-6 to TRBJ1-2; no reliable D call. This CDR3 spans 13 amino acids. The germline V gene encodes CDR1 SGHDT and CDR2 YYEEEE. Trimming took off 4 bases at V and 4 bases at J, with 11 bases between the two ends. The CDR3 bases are TGTGCCAGCAGCACCGACACCTCCTATGGCTACACCTTC. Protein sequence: CASSTDTSYGYTF.

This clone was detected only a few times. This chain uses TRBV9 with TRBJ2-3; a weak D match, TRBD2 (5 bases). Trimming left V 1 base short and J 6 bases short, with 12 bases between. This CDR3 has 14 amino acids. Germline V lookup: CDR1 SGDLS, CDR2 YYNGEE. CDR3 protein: CASSVTAVGDTQYF. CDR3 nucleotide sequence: TGTGCCAGCAGCGTAACAGCGGTCGGGGATACGCAGTATTTT.

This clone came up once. The CDR3 nucleotides are TGTGCCAGCAGCGACGACAGGGGGCTCGGCTACACCTTC. Its protein product is CASSDDRGLGYTF. The V gene is TRBV7-9, the J gene TRBJ1-2; 10 bases are shared with TRBD1. Germline CDR1 is SEHNR and CDR2 is FQNEAQ (reference sequence). J gave up 8 bases and V 5 bases, and 5 bases lay outside the gene matches. The CDR3 is 13 amino acids. The full variable domain, in which reference TRBV7-9 and TRBJ1-2 provide the parts outside the CDR3, is DTGVSQNPRHKITKRGQNVTFRCDPISEHNRLYWYRQTLGQGPEFLTYFQNEAQLEKSRLLSDRFSAERPKGSFSTLEIQRTEQGDSAMYLCASSDDRGLGYTFGSGTRLTVV.

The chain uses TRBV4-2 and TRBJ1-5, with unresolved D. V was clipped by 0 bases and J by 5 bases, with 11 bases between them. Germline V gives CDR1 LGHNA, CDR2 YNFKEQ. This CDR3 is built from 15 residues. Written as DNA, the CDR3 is TGTGCCAGCAGCCAAGATTCAGTCAAAGATCAGCCCCAGCATTTT. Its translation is CASSQDSVKDQPQHF.

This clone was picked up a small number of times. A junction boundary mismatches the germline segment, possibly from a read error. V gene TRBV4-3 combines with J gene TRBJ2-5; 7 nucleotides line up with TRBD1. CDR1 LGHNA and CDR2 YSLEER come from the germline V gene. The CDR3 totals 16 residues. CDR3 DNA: TGCGCCAGCAGTCAAGAAGCCCCGGGACAGCAAGAGACCCAGTACTTC. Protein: CASSQEAPGQQETQYF.

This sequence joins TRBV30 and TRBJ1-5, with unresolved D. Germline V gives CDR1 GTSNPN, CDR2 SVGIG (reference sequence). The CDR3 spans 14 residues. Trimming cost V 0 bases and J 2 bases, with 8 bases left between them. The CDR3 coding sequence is TGTGCCTGGAGTGTTCAACATCGCAATCAGCCCCAGCATTTT. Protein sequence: CAWSVQHRNQPQHF.

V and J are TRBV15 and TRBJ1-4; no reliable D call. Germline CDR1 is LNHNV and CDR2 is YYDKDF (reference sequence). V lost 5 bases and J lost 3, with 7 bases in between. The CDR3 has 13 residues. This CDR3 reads CATSSTSNEKLFF. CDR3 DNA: TGTGCCACCAGCTCCACATCTAATGAAAAACTGTTTTTT. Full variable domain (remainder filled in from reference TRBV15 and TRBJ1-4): DAMVIQNPRYQVTQFGKPVTLSCSQTLNHNVMYWYQQKSSQAPKLLFHYYDKDFNNEADTPDNFQSRRPNTSFCFLDIRSPGLGDTAMYLCATSSTSNEKLFFGSGTQLSVL.

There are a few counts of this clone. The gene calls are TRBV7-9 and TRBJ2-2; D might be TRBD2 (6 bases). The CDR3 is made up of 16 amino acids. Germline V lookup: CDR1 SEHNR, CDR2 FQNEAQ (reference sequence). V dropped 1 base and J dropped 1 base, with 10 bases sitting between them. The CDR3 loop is CASSLVGGRNTGELFF. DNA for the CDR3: TGTGCCAGCAGCTTAGTTGGAGGGCGGAACACCGGGGAGCTGTTTTTT. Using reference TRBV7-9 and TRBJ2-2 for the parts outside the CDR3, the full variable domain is DTGVSQNPRHKITKRGQNVTFRCDPISEHNRLYWYRQTLGQGPEFLTYFQNEAQLEKSRLLSDRFSAERPKGSFSTLEIQRTEQGDSAMYLCASSLVGGRNTGELFFGEGSRLTVL.

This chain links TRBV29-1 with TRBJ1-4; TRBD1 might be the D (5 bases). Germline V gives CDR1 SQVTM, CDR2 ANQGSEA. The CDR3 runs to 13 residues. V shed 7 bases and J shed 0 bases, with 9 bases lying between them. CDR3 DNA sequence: TGCAGCGGCACGGGGGCAACTAATGAAAAACTGTTTTTT. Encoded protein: CSGTGATNEKLFF.

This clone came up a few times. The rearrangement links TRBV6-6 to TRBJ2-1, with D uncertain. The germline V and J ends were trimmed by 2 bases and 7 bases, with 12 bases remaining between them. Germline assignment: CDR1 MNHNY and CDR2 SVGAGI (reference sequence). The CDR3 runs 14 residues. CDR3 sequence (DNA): TGTGCCAGCAGTTACGGGCCGGCAGGAAATGAGCAGTTCTTC. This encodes CASSYGPAGNEQFF.

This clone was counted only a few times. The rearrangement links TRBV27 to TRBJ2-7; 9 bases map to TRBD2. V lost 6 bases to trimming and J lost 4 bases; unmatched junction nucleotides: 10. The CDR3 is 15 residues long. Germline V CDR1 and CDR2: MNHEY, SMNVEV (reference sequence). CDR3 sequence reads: CASSPRGTSPYEQYF. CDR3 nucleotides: TGTGCCAGCAGCCCCCGAGGGACTAGCCCGTACGAGCAGTACTTC.

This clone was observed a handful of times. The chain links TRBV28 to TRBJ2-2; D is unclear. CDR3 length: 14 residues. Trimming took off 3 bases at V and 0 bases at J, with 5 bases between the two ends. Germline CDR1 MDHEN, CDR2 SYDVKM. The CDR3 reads CASSFSPNTGELFF. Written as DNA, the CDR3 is TGTGCCAGCAGTTTCAGTCCGAACACCGGGGAGCTGTTTTTT. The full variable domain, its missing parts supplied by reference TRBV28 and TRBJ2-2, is DVKVTQSSRYLVKRTGEKVFLECVQDMDHENMFWYRQDPGLGLRLIYFSYDVKMKEKGDIPEGYSVSREKKERFSLILESASTNQTSMYLCASSFSPNTGELFFGEGSRLTVL.

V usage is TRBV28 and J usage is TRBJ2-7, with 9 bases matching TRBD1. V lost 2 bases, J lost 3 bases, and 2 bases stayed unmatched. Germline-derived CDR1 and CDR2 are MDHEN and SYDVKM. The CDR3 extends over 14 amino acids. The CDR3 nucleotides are TGTGCCAGCAGTTTAACGGGACAGGGCTACGAGCAGTACTTC. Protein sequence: CASSLTGQGYEQYF.

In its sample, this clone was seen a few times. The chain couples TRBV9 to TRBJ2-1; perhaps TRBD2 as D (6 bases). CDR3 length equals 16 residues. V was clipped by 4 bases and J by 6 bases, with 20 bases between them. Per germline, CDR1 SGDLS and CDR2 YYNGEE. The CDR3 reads CASSTSAGKLGNEQFF. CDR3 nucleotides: TGTGCCAGCAGCACCTCTGCGGGGAAGTTGGGCAATGAGCAGTTCTTC. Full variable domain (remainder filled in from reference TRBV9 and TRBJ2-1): DSGVTQTPKHLITATGQRVTLRCSPRSGDLSVYWYQQSLDQGLQFLIQYYNGEERAKGNILERFSAQQFPDLHSELNLSSLELGDSALYFCASSTSAGKLGNEQFFGPGTRLTVL.

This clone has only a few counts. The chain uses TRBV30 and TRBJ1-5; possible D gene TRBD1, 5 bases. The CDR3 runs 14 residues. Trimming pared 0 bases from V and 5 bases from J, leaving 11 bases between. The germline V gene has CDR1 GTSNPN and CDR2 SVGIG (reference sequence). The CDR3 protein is CAWSVSQVDQPQHF. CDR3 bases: TGTGCCTGGAGTGTATCACAGGTGGATCAGCCCCAGCATTTT. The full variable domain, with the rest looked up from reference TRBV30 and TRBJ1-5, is SQTIHQWPATLVQPVGSPLSLECTVEGTSNPNLYWYRQAAGRGLQLLFYSVGIGQISSEVPQNLSASRPQDRQFILSSKKLLLSDSGFYLCAWSVSQVDQPQHFGDGTRLSIL.

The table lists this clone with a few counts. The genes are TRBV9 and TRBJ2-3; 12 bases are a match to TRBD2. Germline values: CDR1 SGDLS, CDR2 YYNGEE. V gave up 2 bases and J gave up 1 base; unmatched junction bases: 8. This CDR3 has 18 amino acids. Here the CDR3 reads CASSVGLAGWGGTDTQYF. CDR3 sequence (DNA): TGTGCCAGCAGCGTCGGACTAGCGGGGTGGGGGGGCACAGATACGCAGTATTTT.

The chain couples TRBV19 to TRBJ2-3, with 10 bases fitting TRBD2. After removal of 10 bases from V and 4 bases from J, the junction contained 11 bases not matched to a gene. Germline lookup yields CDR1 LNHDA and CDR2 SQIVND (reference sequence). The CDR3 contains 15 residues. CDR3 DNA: TGTGCCACAATCCCTAGCGGGAGAGGGTCAGATACGCAGTATTTT. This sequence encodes CATIPSGRGSDTQYF.

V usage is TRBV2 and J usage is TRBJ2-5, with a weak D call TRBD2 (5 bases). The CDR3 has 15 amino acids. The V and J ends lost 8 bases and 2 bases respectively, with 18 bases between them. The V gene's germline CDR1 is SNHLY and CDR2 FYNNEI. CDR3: CASQKTTLGQETQYF. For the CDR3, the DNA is TGTGCCAGCCAAAAGACTACTCTGGGGCAAGAGACCCAGTACTTC.

Written as DNA, the CDR3 is TGTGCCAGCAGCTTGGGAGGCTCCGGGGCCTACGAGCAGTACTTC. Protein sequence: CASSLGGSGAYEQYF. The rearrangement joins TRBV5-4 to TRBJ2-7, with D possibly matching TRBD2 (5 bases). V lost 0 bases and J lost 2, with 12 bases in between. The CDR3 spans 15 residues. Per germline, CDR1 SGHNT and CDR2 YYREEE (reference sequence).

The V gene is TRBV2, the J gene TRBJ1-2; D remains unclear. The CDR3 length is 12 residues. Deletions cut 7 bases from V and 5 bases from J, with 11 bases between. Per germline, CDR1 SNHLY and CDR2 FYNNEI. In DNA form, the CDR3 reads TGTGCCAGCAAGGTCGCGGGGTATGGCTACACCTTC. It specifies CASKVAGYGYTF.

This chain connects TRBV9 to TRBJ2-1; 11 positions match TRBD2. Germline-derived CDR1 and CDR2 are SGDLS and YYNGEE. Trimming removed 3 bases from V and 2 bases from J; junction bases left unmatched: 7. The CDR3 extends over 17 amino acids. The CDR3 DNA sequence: TGTGCCAGCAGCGCCACCCCGGGACTAGCGGCCTACAATGAGCAGTTCTTC. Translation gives CASSATPGLAAYNEQFF.

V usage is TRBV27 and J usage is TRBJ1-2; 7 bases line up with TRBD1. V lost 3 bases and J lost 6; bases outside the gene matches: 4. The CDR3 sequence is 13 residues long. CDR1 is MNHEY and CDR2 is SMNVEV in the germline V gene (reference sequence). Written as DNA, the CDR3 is TGTGCCAGCAGTTTTCTAGGGGGCAATGGCTACACCTTC. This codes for CASSFLGGNGYTF.

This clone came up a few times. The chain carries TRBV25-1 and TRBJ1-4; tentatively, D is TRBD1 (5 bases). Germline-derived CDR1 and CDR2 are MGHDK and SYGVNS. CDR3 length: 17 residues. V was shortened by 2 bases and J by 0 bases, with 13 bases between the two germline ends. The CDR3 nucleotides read TGTGCCAGCAGTGAAAGGCAGGGCCTTTCAACTAATGAAAAACTGTTTTTT. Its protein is CASSERQGLSTNEKLFF. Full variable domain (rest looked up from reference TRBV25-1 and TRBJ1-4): EADIYQTPRYLVIGTGKKITLECSQTMGHDKMYWYQQDPGMELHLIHYSYGVNSTEKGDLSSESTVSRIRTEHFPLTLESARPSHTSQYLCASSERQGLSTNEKLFFGSGTQLSVL.

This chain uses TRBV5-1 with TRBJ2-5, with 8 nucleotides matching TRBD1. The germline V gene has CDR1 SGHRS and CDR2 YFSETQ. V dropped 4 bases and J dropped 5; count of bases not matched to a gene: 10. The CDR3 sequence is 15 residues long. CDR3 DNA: TGCGCCAGCAGCCGGAGGACAGGGACTGGGGAGACCCAGTACTTC. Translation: CASSRRTGTGETQYF.

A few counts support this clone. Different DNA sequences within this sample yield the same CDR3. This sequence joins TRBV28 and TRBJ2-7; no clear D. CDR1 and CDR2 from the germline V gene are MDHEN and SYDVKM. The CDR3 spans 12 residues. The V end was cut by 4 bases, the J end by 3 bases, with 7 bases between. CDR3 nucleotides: TGTGCCAGCAGTTCCTCTAGCTACGAGCAGTACTTC. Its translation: CASSSSSYEQYF.